This TCR beta chain was retrieved from a study of Ad26.COV2.S vaccination and SARS-CoV-2 variants. Background on the study: Once, or twice with 56 days between doses, Ad26.COV2.S was given intramuscularly.

To note about this clone: Its matching antigen is unknown.

As to treatment: 19 received Ad26.COV2.S at low or high dose, single or two shots; several received placebo; per-sample allocation not given. Samples were taken on day 63 after the first vaccine or placebo injection. Based in Boston, the donor was an adult of 18-55 years. Participants' vaccine, an Ad26 vector, delivered Wuhan-strain SARS-CoV-2 spike. The table came from immunoSEQ multiplex PCR; TCRdb's copy has only in-frame clones and leaves some out. This sample has roughly 510,000 clones, with roughly 87% found just once. Whole-study findings and limits: Following vaccination, spike-specific CD8+ and CD4+ T cell responses reportedly exhibited substantial breadth.

Trimming removed 4 bases at V and 8 bases at J, with 12 bases between. Germline loops: CDR1 SGHAT, CDR2 FQDESV (reference sequence). This CDR3 comprises 13 residues. The receptor's source is a person between 18 and 65 years old who received the Ad26.COV2.S COVID-19 vaccine or a placebo. This specimen consisted of peripheral blood, obtained in a trial of Ad26.COV2.S vaccine versus placebo. This rearrangement joins TRBV11-1 to TRBJ2-1; D call uncertain. This chain's CDR3 is CASSSRRHDEQFF. CDR3 nucleotides: TGTGCCAGCAGCTCCCGACGTCACGATGAGCAGTTCTTC.